Listed below are T cell receptor beta chains from one sample, sequenced in a study of response to subunit inactivated influenza vaccine. In TCRdb, the RT-PCR reads were re-called with MiXCR into one record per CDR3 protein. This sample yields some 160,000 distinct CDR3 sequences, of which approximately 10% are seen a single time; 9.5% to 15% belongs to the top ten. The specimen comprised non-naive T cells sorted from PBMCs, sampled about 40 days after vaccination. The receptors come from a man aged 50 to 60 who received an inactivated influenza vaccine. The CDR3 runs from the conserved cysteine through the conserved F or W. Fields, in order: J gene, clone size, V gene, CDR3 protein. Only some rows state a clone size, as once, few, many or a class for expanded clones.

j_gene: TRBJ2-1
abundance: many
v_gene: TRBV4-1
CDR3aa: CASSQLPGTSGYNEQFF

j_gene: TRBJ1-5
abundance: many
v_gene: TRBV12-3/TRBV12-4
CDR3aa: CASSQAPGQPQHF

j_gene: TRBJ1-6
abundance: -
v_gene: TRBV5-1
CDR3aa: CASSSGQGGNSPLHF

j_gene: TRBJ2-1
abundance: many
v_gene: TRBV7-2
CDR3aa: CASSLAGTVNNEQFF

j_gene: TRBJ2-7
abundance: few
v_gene: TRBV6-2/TRBV6-3
CDR3aa: CASRADRGKYEQYF

j_gene: TRBJ2-7
abundance: few
v_gene: TRBV10-3
CDR3aa: CAIRGTSAYYEQYF

j_gene: TRBJ2-2
abundance: -
v_gene: TRBV9
CDR3aa: CASSVRGGTGELFF

j_gene: TRBJ2-7
abundance: few
v_gene: TRBV20-1
CDR3aa: CSARVLAGGTSYEQYF

j_gene: TRBJ2-5
abundance: few
v_gene: TRBV5-4
CDR3aa: CASSLLGTPPQETQYF

j_gene: TRBJ2-7
abundance: medium-sized
v_gene: TRBV5-1
CDR3aa: CASSSGQEEYEQYF

j_gene: TRBJ2-6
abundance: few
v_gene: TRBV12-3/TRBV12-4
CDR3aa: CASSLGTGSGGANVLTF

j_gene: TRBJ2-1
abundance: many
v_gene: TRBV6-2/TRBV6-3
CDR3aa: CASIGSGGRPSSYNEQFF

j_gene: TRBJ2-1
abundance: few
v_gene: TRBV14
CDR3aa: CASSPLRRGEQFF

j_gene: TRBJ2-1
abundance: many
v_gene: TRBV7-2
CDR3aa: CASSPSLSGGGGEQFF

j_gene: TRBJ2-2
abundance: many
v_gene: TRBV10-2
CDR3aa: CASSELAALTGELFF

j_gene: TRBJ2-1
abundance: many
v_gene: TRBV7-3
CDR3aa: CASSLLVGPNEQFF

j_gene: TRBJ1-5
abundance: many
v_gene: TRBV12-3/TRBV12-4
CDR3aa: CASSSTGSSNQPQHF

j_gene: TRBJ2-1
abundance: few
v_gene: TRBV5-1
CDR3aa: CASSLVWDNEQFF

j_gene: TRBJ1-2
abundance: -
v_gene: TRBV10-3
CDR3aa: CATETGGAYGYTF

j_gene: TRBJ2-7
abundance: few
v_gene: TRBV7-9
CDR3aa: CASSLGTVFEQYF

j_gene: TRBJ2-7
abundance: few
v_gene: TRBV4-2
CDR3aa: CASSLPGGNEQYF

j_gene: TRBJ2-1
abundance: few
v_gene: TRBV20-1
CDR3aa: CSARDRVTYNEQFF

j_gene: TRBJ2-3
abundance: -
v_gene: TRBV6-1
CDR3aa: CASRNREFTDTQYF

j_gene: TRBJ2-2
abundance: once
v_gene: TRBV30
CDR3aa: CAWRVMGRGPPGELFF

j_gene: TRBJ2-3
abundance: few
v_gene: TRBV7-3
CDR3aa: CASSQDSGVDTQYF

j_gene: TRBJ2-3
abundance: many
v_gene: TRBV24-1
CDR3aa: CATSESGTAGSDTQYF

j_gene: TRBJ2-5
abundance: -
v_gene: TRBV5-8
CDR3aa: CASSLPGGEQETQYF

j_gene: TRBJ2-7
abundance: few
v_gene: TRBV24-1
CDR3aa: CATESPFTYEQYF

j_gene: TRBJ1-6
abundance: few
v_gene: TRBV5-6
CDR3aa: CASSFGFGGVSYNSPLHF